The 26 T cell receptor beta chains presented below share a single source sample, sequenced in a study of cytomegalovirus exposure and HLA in healthy donors. Sequencing was performed with immunoSEQ multiplex PCR; in TCRdb, only in-frame clones are kept and a portion is missing. There are 120,000 or so clones in the sample; around nine tenths occur only once, and about 1.5% lies in the top ten. Sequenced material: PBMCs. These TCRs come from a man aged 30-40 years in good health and CMV-seronegative.

The chain links TRBV7-2 to TRBJ1-2; 7 positions match TRBD1. Germline V gene lookup returns CDR1 SGHTA and CDR2 FQGNSA. With 6 bases clipped from V and 7 bases from J, the junction kept 8 bases outside the gene matches. The CDR3 runs to 13 residues. The CDR3 DNA reads TGTGCCAGCAGGGAACAGGGGATATCTGGCTACACCTTC. Protein sequence: CASREQGISGYTF.

The rearrangement links TRBV19 to TRBJ1-1; maybe TRBD1 (6 bases). Germline V lookup: CDR1 LNHDA, CDR2 SQIVND (reference sequence). The V and J ends lost 5 bases and 9 bases respectively, with 16 bases between them. This CDR3 region has 13 residues. CDR3 protein: CASSPREGVQAFF. As DNA, the CDR3 is TGTGCCAGTAGTCCGAGGGAGGGGGTACAAGCTTTCTTT.

This clone was seen a few times. In DNA form, the CDR3 reads TGTGCCAGCAGTGACACTCCGAGCTCCTACAATGAGCAGTTCTTC. Amino acid sequence: CASSDTPSSYNEQFF. This rearrangement joins TRBV6-4 to TRBJ2-1; D ambiguous. V gave up 2 bases and J gave up 0 bases, with 8 bases separating them. Germline V gene data show CDR1 as MRHNA and CDR2 as SNTAGT. The CDR3 runs 15 residues.

The chain carries TRBV28 and TRBJ2-5, with D uncertain. The CDR3 is 13 amino acids. Trimming removed 4 bases from V and 2 bases from J, with 8 bases in between. Germline loops: CDR1 MDHEN, CDR2 SYDVKM. CDR3 nucleotide sequence: TGTGCCAGCAGTTCCCCCATTCAAGAGACCCAGTACTTC. It is translated as CASSSPIQETQYF. Variable domain in full (rest from reference TRBV28 and TRBJ2-5): DVKVTQSSRYLVKRTGEKVFLECVQDMDHENMFWYRQDPGLGLRLIYFSYDVKMKEKGDIPEGYSVSREKKERFSLILESASTNQTSMYLCASSSPIQETQYFGPGTRLLVL.

The J gene is TRBJ1-1, the V gene TRBV5-6, with a weak D call TRBD1 (6 bases). Looked up from germline, CDR1 is SGHDT and CDR2 is YYEEEE. Trimming took 5 bases from V and 0 from J, leaving 11 bases between them. The CDR3 runs 14 residues. In nucleotides, the CDR3 is TGTGCCAGCAGTCTGGGGGCCGTGAACACTGAAGCTTTCTTT. Amino acid sequence: CASSLGAVNTEAFF.

The rearrangement links TRBV7-9 to TRBJ1-3, with 7 bases fitting TRBD1. The germline CDR1 and CDR2 sequences are SEHNR and FQNEAQ (reference sequence). Trimming removed 4 bases from V and 2 bases from J; junction bases left unmatched: 8. CDR3 size: 16 residues. The CDR3 sequence is CASSSSGGYAGNTIYF. The DNA of the CDR3 is TGTGCCAGCAGCTCCTCAGGGGGTTACGCTGGAAACACCATATATTTT.

V gene TRBV15 combines with J gene TRBJ2-7; D may be TRBD1 (6 bases). Trimming left V 2 bases short and J 0 bases short, with 14 bases between. The CDR3 length is 16 residues. Germline assignment: CDR1 LNHNV and CDR2 YYDKDF (reference sequence). The DNA for the CDR3 is TGTGCCACCAGCAGAACTCGACAGGCTAGCTCCTACGAGCAGTACTTC. Encoded protein: CATSRTRQASSYEQYF.

The chain has TRBV6-5 and TRBJ1-1; D is ambiguous. CDR1 and CDR2 from the germline V gene are MNHEY and SVGAGI. V lost 5 bases and J 0 bases, leaving 13 bases between the germline ends. The CDR3 runs to 15 residues. Here the CDR3 reads CASSARTVMNTEAFF. CDR3 coding DNA: TGTGCCAGCAGTGCGAGGACTGTGATGAACACTGAAGCTTTCTTT.

The chain employs TRBV19 and TRBJ2-7; perhaps TRBD1 as D (5 bases). The germline V gene encodes CDR1 LNHDA and CDR2 SQIVND (reference sequence). V was trimmed by 4 bases and J by 3 bases, leaving 19 bases between them. This CDR3 spans 16 amino acids. The DNA for the CDR3 is TGTGCCAGTAGTACCAGCCAACGGACAACTCACTACGAGCAGTACTTC. Its protein is CASSTSQRTTHYEQYF.

V is TRBV11-2 and J is TRBJ2-7; TRBD2 agrees at 10 bases. V gave up 8 bases and J gave up 2 bases; unmatched junction bases: 6. The CDR3 totals 14 residues. Germline CDR1 and CDR2: SGHAT and FQNNGV. CDR3 nucleotides: TGTGCCAGCGCCGGACTAGCGGAGGCCTACGAGCAGTACTTC. It encodes CASAGLAEAYEQYF.

The J gene is TRBJ1-1, the V gene TRBV28; D call uncertain. V lost 3 bases and J 1 base, leaving 6 bases between the germline ends. The CDR3 loop spans 13 amino acids. Germline CDR1 reads MDHEN; CDR2 reads SYDVKM. Here the CDR3 reads CASSFSGNTEAFF. In DNA, the CDR3 is TGTGCCAGCAGTTTCTCCGGGAACACTGAAGCTTTCTTT. Using reference TRBV28 and TRBJ1-1 for the parts outside the CDR3, the full variable domain is DVKVTQSSRYLVKRTGEKVFLECVQDMDHENMFWYRQDPGLGLRLIYFSYDVKMKEKGDIPEGYSVSREKKERFSLILESASTNQTSMYLCASSFSGNTEAFFGQGTRLTVV.

A few counts support this clone. The J gene is TRBJ1-1, the V gene TRBV20-1, with a possible D match to TRBD1 (6 bases). From germline, CDR1 is DFQATT and CDR2 SNEGSKA (reference sequence). V was shortened by 5 bases and J by 8 bases, with 12 bases between the two germline ends. The CDR3 is made up of 11 amino acids. CDR3 region: CSASRTDEAFF. The DNA of the CDR3 is TGCAGTGCTTCCAGGACAGACGAAGCTTTCTTT.

The V gene is TRBV4-1, the J gene TRBJ1-2; a weak D match, TRBD1 (6 bases). Trimming cost V 1 base and J 4 bases, with 22 bases left between them. Germline assignment: CDR1 MGHRA and CDR2 YSYEKL. This CDR3 has 18 residues. The CDR3 DNA follows: TGCGCCAGCAGCCAAGGCCTTGGGGGGGGCACCCTTACCTATGGCTACACCTTC. This sequence encodes CASSQGLGGGTLTYGYTF.

This clone has a single count. The rearrangement joins TRBV2 to TRBJ1-4; D is perhaps TRBD1 (6 bases). V was shortened by 6 bases and J by 10 bases, with 24 bases between the two germline ends. The V gene's germline CDR1 is SNHLY and CDR2 FYNNEI. CDR3 length: 16 amino acids. CDR3 sequence reads: CASRGPGWQGQVKLFF. CDR3 DNA sequence: TGTGCCAGCAGGGGCCCCGGATGGCAGGGGCAAGTAAAACTGTTTTTT. Combining the CDR3 with reference TRBV2 and TRBJ1-4 gives the whole variable domain EPEVTQTPSHQVTQMGQEVILRCVPISNHLYFYWYRQILGQKVEFLVSFYNNEISEKSEIFDDQFSVERPDGSNFTLKIRSTKLEDSAMYFCASRGPGWQGQVKLFFGSGTQLSVL.

This clone has just one count. The chain couples TRBV2 to TRBJ2-2; 11 nucleotides match TRBD2. The V gene end was trimmed by 8 bases and the J gene end by 1 base; junction bases not matched to a gene: 6. CDR3 length equals 16 residues. Germline CDR1 reads SNHLY; CDR2 reads FYNNEI. CDR3 bases: TGTGCCAGCCCAAAAACTAGCGGGAGGAACACCGGGGAGCTGTTTTTT. It specifies CASPKTSGRNTGELFF.

The chain uses TRBV2 and TRBJ2-3; a weak D match, TRBD2 (6 bases). In germline, CDR1 is SNHLY, CDR2 FYNNEI. V lost 8 bases to trimming and J lost 3 bases, with 18 bases between them. The CDR3 is 15 amino acids. The DNA of the CDR3 is TGTGCCAGCGCCGCGGAGGGAAAGGGGACAGATACGCAGTATTTT. It codes for CASAAEGKGTDTQYF.

This rearrangement joins TRBV11-2 to TRBJ2-3; 12 bases are a match to TRBD2. There are 17 residues in the CDR3. The germline V gene has CDR1 SGHAT and CDR2 FQNNGV. Trimming took 4 bases from V and 3 from J; bases not matched to a gene: 8. The CDR3 sequence: CASSSRLAGVETDTQYF. The CDR3, as DNA: TGTGCCAGCAGCTCACGACTAGCGGGAGTAGAAACAGATACGCAGTATTTT. The whole variable domain, filled in from reference TRBV11-2 and TRBJ2-3, reads EAGVAQSPRYKIIEKRQSVAFWCNPISGHATLYWYQQILGQGPKLLIQFQNNGVVDDSQLPKDRFSAERLKGVDSTLKIQPAKLEDSAVYLCASSSRLAGVETDTQYFGPGTRLTVL.

V usage is TRBV19 and J usage is TRBJ2-2, with 8 bases lining up with TRBD1. The CDR3 consists of 16 residues. Germline CDR1 and CDR2: LNHDA and SQIVND (reference sequence). After removal of 4 bases from V and 4 bases from J, the junction contained 8 bases not matched to a gene. The CDR3 loop reads CASSTTGTGGTGELFF. The CDR3 coding sequence is TGTGCCAGTAGTACAACCGGGACAGGTGGCACCGGGGAGCTGTTTTTT. The full variable domain, in which reference TRBV19 and TRBJ2-2 provide the parts outside the CDR3, is DGGITQSPKYLFRKEGQNVTLSCEQNLNHDAMYWYRQDPGQGLRLIYYSQIVNDFQKGDIAEGYSVSREKKESFPLTVTSAQKNPTAFYLCASSTTGTGGTGELFFGEGSRLTVL.

The chain joins TRBV7-7 to TRBJ2-1, with D tentatively TRBD2 (6 bases). This CDR3 has 15 amino acids. In germline, CDR1 is SSHAT, CDR2 FNYEAQ (reference sequence). V was clipped by 1 base and J by 0 bases, with 7 bases between them. The CDR3 loop is CASSLGDSSYNEQFF. The CDR3 DNA sequence: TGTGCCAGCAGCTTAGGGGACTCCTCCTACAATGAGCAGTTCTTC.

This chain connects TRBV27 to TRBJ2-3, with TRBD1 as a possible D gene (5 bases). Trimming cost V 5 bases and J 5 bases, with 17 bases left between them. The V gene's germline CDR1 is MNHEY and CDR2 SMNVEV (reference sequence). This CDR3 is built from 15 residues. CDR3 sequence (DNA): TGTGCCAGCAGTCCAATCCCCCGACAGAAAGATACGCAGTATTTT. Translation: CASSPIPRQKDTQYF.

V usage is TRBV11-2 and J usage is TRBJ2-7, with TRBD2 as a possible D gene (6 bases). The CDR3 contains 14 residues. Germline V gene lookup returns CDR1 SGHAT and CDR2 FQNNGV. The V end lost 5 bases, the J end lost 0 bases, and 11 bases lay between the germline ends. The CDR3 here is CASSPGLLSYEQYF. The CDR3 DNA sequence: TGTGCCAGCAGCCCGGGACTCCTCTCCTACGAGCAGTACTTC.

V gene TRBV30 combines with J gene TRBJ2-1; 9 positions agree with TRBD1. The germline gives CDR1 GTSNPN, CDR2 SVGIG (reference sequence). The CDR3 totals 18 residues. Trimming at V came to 1 base and at J to 1 base, leaving 11 bases not matched to a gene. CDR3 amino acids: CAWSGQGGEGGSYNEQFF. For the CDR3, the DNA is TGTGCCTGGAGTGGACAGGGGGGCGAAGGTGGGTCCTACAATGAGCAGTTCTTC.

The chain links TRBV25-1 to TRBJ1-2; 7 bases align to TRBD1. CDR1 is MGHDK, CDR2 SYGVNS, per germline. The CDR3 loop spans 14 amino acids. V was pared by 2 bases and J by 5 bases, with 5 bases of the junction left unmatched. DNA for the CDR3: TGTGCCAGCAGTGAAGTCCGGGACAGATATGGCTACACCTTC. It yields the protein CASSEVRDRYGYTF.

The rearrangement uses TRBV4-1 and TRBJ2-1; 8 bases map to TRBD2. This CDR3 has 13 amino acids. CDR1 MGHRA and CDR2 YSYEKL come from the germline V gene. Trimming at V came to 4 bases and at J to 7 bases, leaving 3 bases not matched to a gene. The CDR3 is CASSPSGSNEQFF. CDR3 sequence (DNA): TGCGCCAGCAGCCCCAGCGGGAGTAATGAGCAGTTCTTC.

The chain couples TRBV6-5 to TRBJ1-2, with 11 bases fitting TRBD1. Unmatched junction bases numbered 7, after V lost 2 bases and J lost 8 bases. Germline assignment: CDR1 MNHEY and CDR2 SVGAGI. This CDR3 contains 15 residues. The CDR3 region is CASSYDPGQGEGYTF. The CDR3 nucleotides read TGTGCCAGCAGTTACGATCCGGGACAGGGGGAAGGCTACACCTTC.

The rearrangement joins TRBV6-5 to TRBJ2-7; 7 bases are shared with TRBD1. The CDR3 has 15 amino acids. CDR1 and CDR2 from the germline V gene are MNHEY and SVGAGI. Unmatched junction bases numbered 13, after V lost 7 bases and J lost 4 bases. The CDR3 sequence is CASIPLNRGTYEQYF. CDR3 DNA: TGTGCCAGCATCCCACTCAACAGGGGAACTTACGAGCAGTACTTC.